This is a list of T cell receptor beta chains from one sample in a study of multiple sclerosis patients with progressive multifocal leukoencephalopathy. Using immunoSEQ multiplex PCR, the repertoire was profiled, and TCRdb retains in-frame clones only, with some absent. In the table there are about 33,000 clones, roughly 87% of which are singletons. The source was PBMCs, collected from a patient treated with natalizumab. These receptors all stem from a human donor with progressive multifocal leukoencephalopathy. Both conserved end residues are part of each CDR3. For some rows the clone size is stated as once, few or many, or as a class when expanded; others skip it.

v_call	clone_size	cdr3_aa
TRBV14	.	CASSQALGSSYEQYF
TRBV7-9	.	CASSLEANTPQETQYF
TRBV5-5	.	CASSFRPGGGSQPQHF
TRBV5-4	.	CASSFGTSKTGNTEAFF
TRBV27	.	CASSLQGLAGGVSSYNEQFF
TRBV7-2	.	CASSPSRGNGNYGYTF
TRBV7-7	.	CASSPSGLAGVGYNEQFF
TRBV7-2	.	CASSPRLANEQFF
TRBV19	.	CASSIAPNRGYTF
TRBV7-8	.	CASSLNTGTSNEQYF
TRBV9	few	CASSVVLGRGTEAFF
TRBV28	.	CASNDVGTLSYEQYF
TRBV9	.	CASSVRLAGGGQYF